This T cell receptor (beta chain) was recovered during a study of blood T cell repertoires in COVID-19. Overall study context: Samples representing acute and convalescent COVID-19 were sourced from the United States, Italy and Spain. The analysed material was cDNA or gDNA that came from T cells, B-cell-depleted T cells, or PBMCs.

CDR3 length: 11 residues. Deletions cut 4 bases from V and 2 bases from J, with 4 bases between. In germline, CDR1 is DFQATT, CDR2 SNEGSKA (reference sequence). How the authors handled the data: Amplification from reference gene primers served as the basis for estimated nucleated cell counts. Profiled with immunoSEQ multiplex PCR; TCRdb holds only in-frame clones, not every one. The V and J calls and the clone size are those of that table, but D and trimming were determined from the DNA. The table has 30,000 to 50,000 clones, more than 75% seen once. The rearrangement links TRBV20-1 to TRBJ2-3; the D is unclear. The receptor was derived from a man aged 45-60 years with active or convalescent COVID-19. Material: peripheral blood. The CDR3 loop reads CSATHTDTQYF. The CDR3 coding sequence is TGCAGTGCTACCCACACAGATACGCAGTATTTT.